This T cell receptor beta chain was sequenced for a study of blood T cell repertoires in COVID-19. Germline V lookup: CDR1 SEHNR, CDR2 FQNEAQ (reference sequence). This CDR3 comprises 13 residues. V was clipped by 5 bases and J by 4 bases, with 9 bases between them. Here immunoSEQ multiplex PCR was the method, and the copy in TCRdb shows in-frame clones only, minus some. The sample shows about 140,000 clones, 70% to 90% of them seen only once. The sample taken for sequencing was peripheral blood. The chain carries TRBV7-9 and TRBJ1-3; a weak D match, TRBD1 (6 bases). The receptor was isolated from a man aged 70-80 years with acute or convalescent COVID-19. Written as DNA, the CDR3 is TGTGCCAGCAGCCGGGGGGCCGGAAACACCATATATTTT. Encoded protein: CASSRGAGNTIYF.